The entry below gives a single T cell receptor beta chain sequence along with its context. There is no known antigen for this receptor. Base quality data are lacking; no much larger clone is found one base away. The immunoSEQ Assay, a bias-controlled multiplex PCR, was used to amplify TCRbeta CDR3 regions from genomic DNA. The authors' pipeline ran thus. Within the assay, amplification of reference gene primers was used to estimate how many nucleated cells each sample contained. To quantify the absolute abundance of each unique TCRbeta CDR3 rearrangement, sequence reads were collapsed and filtered. For each sample, productive Simpson clonality was calculated as the square root of Simpson's diversity index over productive rearrangements. TCRdb took over this immuneACCESS table, retaining in-frame rearrangements with V and J assigned. Such tables are incomplete; in checked studies, under half of the missing clones stem from an unresolved V gene, and the remainder is unexplained. V and J calls and clone size are as listed in that table; D and trimming were resolved from the DNA. The sample table contains about 210,000 clones; only one count was recorded for 70% to 85% of them. More than 9% of the sample belongs to the ten largest clones.

The collaborating institutions used their own protocols to collect whole blood in K2EDTA tubes. For TCRbeta analysis, collaborators shipped samples in one of three forms: frozen whole blood, isolated PBMCs, or DNA extracted from either of those sample types. CDR1 and CDR2 were assigned from the germline V gene as MRHNA and SNTAGT. Unmatched junction bases come to 4, with V trimmed by 6 bases and J by 6 bases. The CDR3 runs 13 amino acids, cysteine and phenylalanine included. The sequence is cut down to CDR3 DNA, 39 bases in frame from base 1. This sample stems from a study of blood T cell repertoires in COVID-19 (dated by TCRdb to about 2020). About the study as a whole: The collaborator samples originated in the United States, Italy and Spain and spanned the acute and convalescent phases of COVID-19. The material from the prospective study consisted of cDNA or gDNA derived from T cells, B-cell-depleted T cells, or PBMCs. Subjects who had been exposed to COVID-19, were actively infected with it, or had recovered from it provided the deeply sampled blood TCRbeta repertoires that made up the dataset. The repertoires were made available in a free public database intended to serve as a resource for research on the immune response to SARS-CoV-2. Samples came from the ongoing ImmuneRACE study (first 160 participants) plus 1,254 subjects from 6 global collaborators. Sample metadata almost always included a de-identified subject ID, COVID-19 status, age in years and sex. Where available, HLA class I and class II types were obtained from metadata supplied by the sample provider rather than from assay-based typing.

On the study overall, not on this receptor specifically: How much clinical and demographic metadata was included differed by source and by participant, and the metadata was provided uncurated.

This clonotype was sampled from a man aged 50-60 years with active or convalescent COVID-19. Recombination linked TRBV6-4 to TRBJ2-1; 8 nucleotides in the junction match TRBD2. Input material: peripheral blood. CDR3 loop: CASSPGLANEQFF. The sequence in DNA is TGTGCCAGCAGCCCCGGACTAGCCAATGAGCAGTTCTTC.